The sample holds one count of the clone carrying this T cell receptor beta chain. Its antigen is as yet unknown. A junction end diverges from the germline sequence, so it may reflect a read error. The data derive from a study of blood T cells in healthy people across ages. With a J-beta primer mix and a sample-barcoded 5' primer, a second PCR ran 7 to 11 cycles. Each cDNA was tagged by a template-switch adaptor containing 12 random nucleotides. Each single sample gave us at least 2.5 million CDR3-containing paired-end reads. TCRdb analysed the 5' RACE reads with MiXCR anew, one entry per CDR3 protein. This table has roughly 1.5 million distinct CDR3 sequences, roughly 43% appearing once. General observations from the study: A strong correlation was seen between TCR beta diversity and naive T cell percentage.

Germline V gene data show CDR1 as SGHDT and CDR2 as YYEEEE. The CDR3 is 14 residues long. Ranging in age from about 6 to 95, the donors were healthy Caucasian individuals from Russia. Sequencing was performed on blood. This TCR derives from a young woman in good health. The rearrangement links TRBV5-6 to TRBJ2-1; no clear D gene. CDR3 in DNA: TGTGCCGGCAGCTTTCCGGTCGGGCACAATGAGCAGTTCTTC. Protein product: CAGSFPVGHNEQFF.